A selection of T cell receptor beta chains follows, all from one sample in a study of chemoradiotherapy in HPV16-positive cancers. Some clones are missing from TCRdb's copy, which holds only in-frame ones; the method was immunoSEQ multiplex PCR. Of about 6,400 clones in the sample, 70% to 85% are singletons; the top ten hold 6.3%. The sequencing used tumor tissue, collected from a patient who underwent chemoradiotherapy. The origin of the receptors is a human donor with HPV-associated anogenital cancer. Each CDR3 is given with its conserved first and last residue. A D gene is named only where the DNA matches it firmly. Some rows have no size entry. The others give once, few or many, or a class for an expanded clone.

cdr3_aa cdr3_nt j_call clone_size v_call d_call
CASSVSGPDTQYF TGTGCCAGCAGCGTTTCGGGCCCAGATACGCAGTATTTT TRBJ2-3 NA TRBV9 NA
CASSEDGRGQLYGYTF TGTGCCAGCAGTGAAGACGGCAGGGGACAGCTCTATGGCTACACCTTC TRBJ1-2 NA TRBV2 TRBD1
CASSLGHLTTYEQYF TGCGCCAGCAGCTTGGGGCACCTTACGACCTACGAGCAGTACTTC TRBJ2-7 NA TRBV5-1 NA
CASSLGTSGHQETQYF TGCGCCAGCAGCTTGGGTACTAGCGGGCACCAAGAGACCCAGTACTTC TRBJ2-5 NA TRBV5-1 TRBD2
CASSLGWNSPLHF TGTGCCAGCAGCTTAGGTTGGAATTCACCCCTCCACTTT TRBJ1-6 few TRBV7-9 NA
CAVNRDRSNEQYF TGTGCCGTAAACCGGGACAGGAGCAACGAGCAGTACTTC TRBJ2-7 once TRBV10-3 TRBD1
CASSTATSGGTDTQYF TGTGCCAGCAGCACAGCGACTAGCGGGGGCACAGATACGCAGTATTTT TRBJ2-3 NA TRBV5-4 TRBD2
CASSPQGAINYGYTF TGTGCCAGTAGTCCACAGGGGGCTATTAACTATGGCTACACCTTC TRBJ1-2 NA TRBV19 TRBD1
CASGWGTATGTGELFF TGTGCTAGTGGTTGGGGGACGGCCACCGGCACCGGGGAGCTGTTTTTT TRBJ2-2 NA TRBV12-5 NA
CASSYGSAPREAFF TGTGCCAGCAGTTATGGCTCGGCCCCACGTGAAGCTTTCTTT TRBJ1-1 NA TRBV5-8 NA
CASSPALGAREQYF TGCGCCAGCAGCCCTGCCCTGGGGGCGCGGGAGCAGTACTTC TRBJ2-7 NA TRBV5-1 NA
CASSLEGQGHYGYTF TGTGCCAGCAGTTTAGAGGGACAGGGGCACTATGGCTACACCTTC TRBJ1-2 NA TRBV27 TRBD1
CASSPWGGQNHAEAFF TGTGCCAGCAGCCCCTGGGGAGGGCAAAACCACGCTGAAGCTTTCTTT TRBJ1-1 NA TRBV9 NA
CASSAGDSTNYGYTF TGCGCCAGCAGCGCAGGGGACTCGACAAACTATGGCTACACCTTC TRBJ1-2 NA TRBV5-1 NA
CASSYSTAQETQYF TGTGCCAGCAGTTACTCGACAGCCCAAGAGACCCAGTACTTC TRBJ2-5 once TRBV6-5 NA
CASKSYRSNTEAFF TGTGCCAGTAAATCGTACAGGTCGAACACTGAAGCTTTCTTT TRBJ1-1 NA TRBV19 NA